The text below deals with one T cell receptor beta chain. No antigen is known for it. Per-base quality was not reported, and no clone a single base away is much larger than it. These data belong to a study of spatial heterogeneity in lung cancer (dated by TCRdb to about 2019). Concerning the study at large: Beta-chain transcripts were consistently detected in greater numbers than alpha-chain transcripts, which likely reflected higher beta-chain transcript abundance. TCR alpha and beta repertoires were quantitatively compared across multiple tumor regions, matched nontumor lung and blood in non-small cell lung cancer. Both alpha and beta chains were TCR-sequenced in approximately 200 tumor regions, 64 matched nontumor lung samples and around 50 PBMC samples obtained at surgery. TCR repertoire features were related to nonsynonymous mutation counts determined by whole-exome sequencing of tumor tissue. In the raw uncorrected reads, each unique combination of TCR and UMI appeared more than ten times on average.

The research as a whole found: Confirming at a functional level the hypothesis that regional TCRs recognize regional mutations was considered to require additional single-cell paired TCR alpha and beta sequencing. Ubiquitous expanded tumor TCRs were found in blood more often at tumor resection than at routine follow-up.

Library preparation employed 5' RACE. TCRdb names NextSeq 500 as the instrument used. In the TCR library protocol, a unique molecular identifier was attached to each TCR cDNA molecule so that PCR and sequencing errors could be corrected. In the paper's pipeline: TCR identification, UMI-based error correction and CDR3 extraction were all carried out with Decombinator tools. Expanded TCRs were defined as those above a frequency of 2 per 1,000, corresponding to the top 1% of the tumor frequency distribution. Renyi diversity was calculated using the R vegan package after each repertoire was subsampled 100 times to 5,000 TCRs. CDR3 similarity networks were built from amino acid triplet string-kernel similarity, connecting CDR3s with pairwise similarity above 0.82. Starting from the raw public reads, TCRdb applied fastp trimming at Q25, assembled clones with MiXCR and retained in-frame beta chains. Rows with one shared CDR3 protein collapse into an entry with the most common genes and DNA. TCRdb, not the original authors, processed these V and J calls. In this sample the table shows about 50,000 distinct CDR3 sequences, 6.5% to 8% of which occur a single time. Of the sample, around an eighth falls within the top ten clones.

The time point label on this specimen signifies: sample taken at primary tumor resection. For TCR sequencing, whole RNA was extracted from tumor and nontumor lung tissue, or from cryopreserved PBMC samples, and no cell sorting was done. Samples were obtained from approximately 70 patients with early-stage, untreated non-small cell lung cancer from the lung TRACERx cohort. Only patients for whom sufficient RNA was available from at least two tumor regions were selected for TCR sequencing. The germline V gene specifies SGDLS as CDR1 and YYNGEE as CDR2. The V and J ends are trimmed by 6 bases and 2 bases, leaving 10 bases between them. The CDR3 runs 13 amino acids, cysteine and phenylalanine included. Just CDR3 DNA is preserved here, 39 bases in frame from base 1.

The TCR comes from a female donor with early-stage non-small cell lung cancer. Specimen: PBMCs, collected at surgery. The V and J genes are TRBV9 and TRBJ2-3; the D gene cannot be resolved beyond TRBD1 or TRBD2, each matching 5 bases. The DNA sequence is given as TGTGCCAGCAACGAGGGGTCCACAGATACGCAGTATTTT. Its translation reads: CASNEGSTDTQYF.